This entry describes one T cell receptor (beta chain). Germline-derived CDR1 and CDR2 are SGHTA and FQGTGA. This CDR3 contains 13 residues. After removal of 5 bases from V and 4 bases from J, the junction contained 2 bases not matched to a gene. The sample comes from a study of blood T cell repertoires in COVID-19. About the study: Researchers got acute and convalescent COVID-19 samples from the United States, Italy and Spain. In each case, the material was cDNA or gDNA derived from T cells, B-cell-depleted T cells, or PBMCs.

Seattle patients were enrolled during active infection and followed longitudinally. Authors' analysis steps: Reference gene primer amplification gave estimated nucleated cell counts. Sequencing used immunoSEQ multiplex PCR; TCRdb keeps in-frame clones, though not all of them. V and J calls and clone size follow that table, whereas D and trimming were derived from the DNA. The sample yields 330,000 or so clones, about 92% seen once. This receptor was taken from a woman aged 60 to 75 with COVID-19, enrolled during active disease. V gene TRBV7-3 combines with J gene TRBJ2-1; 7 positions match TRBD1. What was sequenced was peripheral blood. The CDR3 coding sequence is TGTGCCAGCAGCATGACAGGGTACAATGAGCAGTTCTTC. Encoded protein: CASSMTGYNEQFF.